This TCR beta chain was sequenced during a study of T cell repertoires in cytomegalovirus infection. Across the study: CMV infection and matching HLA type were both indicated by public TCR beta signatures. Study-level results: The response measured ex vivo was dominated by TCR beta clonotypes (HLA-C-restricted and CMV-specific).

Looked up from germline, CDR1 is MNHNS and CDR2 is SASEGT. The CDR3 is 13 residues long. Trimming removed 6 bases from V and 3 bases from J; junction bases left unmatched: 3. Of note for this clonotype: As yet, its antigen is unknown.

MiXCR, applied by TCRdb to the reads, yields one record per CDR3 protein. The sample contains around 330,000 distinct CDR3 sequences, 15% to 20% of which appear only once. Sequenced sample: PBMCs. The chain is built from TRBV6-1 and TRBJ1-2; 8 nucleotides agree with TRBD1. The TCR originated in a human donor in good health (CMV status not recorded). Some clones in this sample may be carry-over from other donors' samples. The CDR3 DNA sequence: TGTGCCAGCAGCGAGACAGGGGACTATGGCTACACCTTC. Translation gives CASSETGDYGYTF.